This T cell receptor (beta chain) was identified in a study of blood T cell repertoires in COVID-19. Study-level background: Some COVID-19 samples were acute and others convalescent; all came from the United States, Italy and Spain. PBMCs, B-cell-depleted T cells, or T cells provided the cDNA or gDNA that made up the material.

The V segment lost 2 bases and the J segment 7 bases; nucleotides outside the gene matches: 8. The CDR3 sequence is 14 residues long. CDR1 is GTSNPN and CDR2 is SVGIG in the germline V gene (reference sequence). As originally analysed: Amplification with reference gene primers provided the estimates of nucleated cell counts. Only in-frame clones appear in the TCRdb table, and some are missing; sequencing was by immunoSEQ multiplex PCR. V and J calls and clone size are those listed in that table; D and trimming were worked out from the DNA. The data hold more than 100,000 clones, with 84% observed a single time.

The material sequenced was peripheral blood. This chain uses TRBV30 with TRBJ2-4; 7 nucleotides align to TRBD1. The TCR comes from a woman at least 80 years old with acute or convalescent COVID-19. CDR3 nucleotide sequence: TGTGCCTGGAGTCCGACGACAGGGTCGAACATTCAGTACTTC. It specifies CAWSPTTGSNIQYF. Complete variable domain (other parts from reference TRBV30 and TRBJ2-4): SQTIHQWPATLVQPVGSPLSLECTVEGTSNPNLYWYRQAAGRGLQLLFYSVGIGQISSEVPQNLSASRPQDRQFILSSKKLLLSDSGFYLCAWSPTTGSNIQYFGAGTRLSVL.